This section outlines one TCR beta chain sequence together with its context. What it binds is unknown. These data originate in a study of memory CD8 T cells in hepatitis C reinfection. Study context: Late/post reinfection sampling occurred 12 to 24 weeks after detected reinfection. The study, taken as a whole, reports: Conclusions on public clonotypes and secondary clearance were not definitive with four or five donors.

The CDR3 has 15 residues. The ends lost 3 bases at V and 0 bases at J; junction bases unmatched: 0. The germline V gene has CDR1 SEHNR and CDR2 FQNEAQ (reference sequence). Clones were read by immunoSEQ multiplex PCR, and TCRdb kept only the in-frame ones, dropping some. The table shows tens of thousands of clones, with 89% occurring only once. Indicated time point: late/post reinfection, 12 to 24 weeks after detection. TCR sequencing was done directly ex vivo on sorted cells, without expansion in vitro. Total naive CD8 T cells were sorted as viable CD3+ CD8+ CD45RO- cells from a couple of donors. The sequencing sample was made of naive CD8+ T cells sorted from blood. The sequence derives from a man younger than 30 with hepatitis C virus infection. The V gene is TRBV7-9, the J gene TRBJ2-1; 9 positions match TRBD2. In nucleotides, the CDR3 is TGTGCCAGCAGCTTTAGCGGGAGCTCCTACAATGAGCAGTTCTTC. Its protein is CASSFSGSSYNEQFF. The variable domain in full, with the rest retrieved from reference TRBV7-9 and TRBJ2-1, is DTGVSQNPRHKITKRGQNVTFRCDPISEHNRLYWYRQTLGQGPEFLTYFQNEAQLEKSRLLSDRFSAERPKGSFSTLEIQRTEQGDSAMYLCASSFSGSSYNEQFFGPGTRLTVL.